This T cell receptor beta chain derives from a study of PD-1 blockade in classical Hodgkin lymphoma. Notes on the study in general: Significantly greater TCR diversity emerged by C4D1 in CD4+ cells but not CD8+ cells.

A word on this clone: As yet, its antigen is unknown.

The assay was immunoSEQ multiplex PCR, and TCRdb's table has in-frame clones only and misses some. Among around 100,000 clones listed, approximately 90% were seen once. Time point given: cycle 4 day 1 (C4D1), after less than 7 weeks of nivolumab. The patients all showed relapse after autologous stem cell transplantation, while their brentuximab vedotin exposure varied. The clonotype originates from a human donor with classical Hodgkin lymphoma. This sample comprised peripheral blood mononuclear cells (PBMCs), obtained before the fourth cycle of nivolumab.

CDR3 sequence reads: CASSTKGMEGNTIYF. The CDR3, as DNA: TGTGCCAGCAGCACCAAGGGGATGGAGGGAAACACCATATATTTT. The chain carries TRBV11-2 and TRBJ1-3, with a tentative D call TRBD1 (5 bases). The CDR3 is made up of 15 amino acids. CDR1 SGHAT and CDR2 FQNNGV come from the germline V gene. V was trimmed by 5 bases and J by 4 bases, leaving 15 bases between them.